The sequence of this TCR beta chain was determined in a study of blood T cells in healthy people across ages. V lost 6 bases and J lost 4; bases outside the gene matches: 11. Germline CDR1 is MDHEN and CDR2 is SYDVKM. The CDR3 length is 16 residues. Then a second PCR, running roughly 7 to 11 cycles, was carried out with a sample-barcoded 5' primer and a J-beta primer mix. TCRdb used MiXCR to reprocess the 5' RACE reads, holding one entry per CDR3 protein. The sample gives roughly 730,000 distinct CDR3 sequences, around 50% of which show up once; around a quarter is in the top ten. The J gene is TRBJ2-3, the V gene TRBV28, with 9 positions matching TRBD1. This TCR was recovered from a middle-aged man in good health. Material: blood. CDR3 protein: CASRSSGTGFPDTQYF. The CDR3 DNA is TGTGCCAGCAGATCGTCCGGGACAGGGTTCCCAGATACGCAGTATTTT.